The T cell receptor (beta chain) under discussion was sequenced for a study of beta chain features in type 1 diabetes (dated by TCRdb to 2016 to 2019). With respect to the entire study: No differences in mean age, gender distribution, total cell number or subset yield were found between patients and healthy donors. Across all samples, fewer than 130 million sorted cells were examined, and cell number per subset correlated strongly with RNA yield. In the study, recently diagnosed type 1 diabetes patients and matched healthy donors were compared on the TCRB repertoires of their sorted circulating CD4+ T cell subsets. Naive and central memory subsets were obtained from all 30 or so donors, but regulatory and stem cell-like memory subsets were isolated from only 8 patients and roughly 8 healthy donors. The study at large found these results: In all four CD4+ subsets, TCRB CDR3 length was moderately but significantly shorter in type 1 diabetes patients. Naive, central memory and regulatory TCRB repertoires appeared more similar among patients than among healthy donors. Only small numbers of individuals were included in the HLA sub-analyses, which left unresolved whether HLA type had any influence on TCRB rearrangement. Shorter templates might have been favored by PCR, but patient and control samples were amplified and corrected together, so both groups would have been affected equally by any skew. Because cDNA was sequenced instead of genomic DNA, activated cells with high expression could be over-represented, although the groups did not differ in activation or CD3 levels. At VDJ recombination sites, type 1 diabetes patients had fewer insertions and more deleted nucleotides, which implies abnormalities in thymic rearrangement.

A single peripheral blood draw of around 120 mL on average was collected from each donor into heparinised tubes. A BD FACSAria II and a panel including CD45RO, CCR7, CD25, CD127, CD95 and CD27 were used to sort naive, central memory, regulatory and stem cell-like memory CD4+ T cells. All sorted populations exceeded 95% purity. Right away, PBMCs were isolated by Lymphoprep density gradient centrifugation and were stained directly, with no culture step. Samples were stained and sorted in pairs, with one healthy donor and one patient per experiment, so that batch effects were minimized. The entire isolated RNA was reverse transcribed using the High Capacity cDNA Reverse Transcription Kit, and thus expressed TCRB transcripts were sequenced. Deep immunoSEQ sequencing was performed on naive, central memory and regulatory T cell samples, with an average of about 4 million total reads per sample. Sorted cells were lysed in RLT buffer, and RNA was extracted using DNase-treated RNeasy Micro or Mini kits according to cell number. Each cell subset was processed separately to prevent cross-contamination, with patient and healthy donor samples processed together. TCRB sequences were amplified from cDNA with the immunoSEQ multiplex PCR, producing 87-bp fragments spanning the CDR3 region. Sequencing of the amplicons was performed on the Illumina HiSeq platform. On the authors' methods: PCR bias was corrected computationally using synthetic template baselines, and reads within Hamming distance 2 were collapsed, with unmergeable singletons discarded. Reads were aligned to IMGT to assign V, D and J genes, CDR3 length, and insertions or deletions at six rearrangement sites. Clonotype counts were normalized to sorted cell number within each subset before computing true diversity and Gini coefficients with the tcR R package. The overlap coefficient, calculated on TCRB nucleotide sequences, was used to quantify repertoire sharing. Out-of-frame TCRB sequences from naive cells were analyzed as a proxy for the pre-selection repertoire. The immuneACCESS repertoire file appears here via TCRdb, limited to in-frame rearrangements. These files lack a portion of the clones; in checked studies, under half of the deficit traces to unresolved V genes, and the cause of the others is not known. The V and J calls and clone size were taken over from that table, and D and trimming were inferred from the DNA. The sample table contains hundreds of thousands of clones; only one count was recorded for more than 65% of them. The ten largest clones take up approximately 0.053% of the sample.

The CDR3, cysteine through phenylalanine, is 18 amino acids long. The sequence is cut down to CDR3 DNA, 54 bases in frame from base 1. The junction carries 22 bases between V and J, which are trimmed by 1 base and 4 bases respectively. As encoded in the germline V gene, CDR1 is SGHTA while CDR2 is FQGNSA. On this clone: Its antigen is unknown. Per-base qualities were not stored, and no clone one base away is much larger.

The source is a man aged 25-45 years in good health. The rearranged segments are TRBV7-2 and TRBJ1-2; the D segment could be TRBD1, given 5 matching bases. The sample comprised naive CD4+ T cells from blood. The cell subset or site label of this sample denotes: true naive CD4+ T cells. The CDR3 protein: CASSLGSGSETAIYGYTF. The bases are TGTGCCAGCAGCTTAGGTTCCGGATCCGAGACAGCGATCTATGGCTACACCTTC. With the portions outside the CDR3 filled from the reference TRBV7-2 and TRBJ1-2 genes, the complete variable region becomes GAGVSQSPSNKVTEKGKDVELRCDPISGHTALYWYRQSLGQGLEFLIYFQGNSAPDKSGLPSDRFSAERTGGSVSTLTIQRTQQEDSAVYLCASSLGSGSETAIYGYTFGSGTRLTVV.